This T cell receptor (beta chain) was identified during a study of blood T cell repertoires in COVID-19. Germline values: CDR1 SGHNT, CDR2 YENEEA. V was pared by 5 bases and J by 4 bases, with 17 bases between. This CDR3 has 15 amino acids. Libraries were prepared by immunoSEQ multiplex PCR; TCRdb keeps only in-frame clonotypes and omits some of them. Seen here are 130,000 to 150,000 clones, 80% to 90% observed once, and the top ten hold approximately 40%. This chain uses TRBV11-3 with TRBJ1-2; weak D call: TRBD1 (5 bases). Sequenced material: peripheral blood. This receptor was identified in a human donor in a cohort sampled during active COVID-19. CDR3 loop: CASSADSSFFYGYTF. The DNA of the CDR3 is TGTGCCAGCAGCGCCGACAGCTCCTTTTTCTATGGCTACACCTTC.